Detailed here is one T cell receptor (beta chain). The antigen is unknown. Assaying covered approximately 10^5 TCR templates per sample. Clones were sequenced by immunoSEQ multiplex PCR, and TCRdb holds only the in-frame ones, with some missing. The sample has 100,000 or so clones; 90% to 95% are singletons. The data derive from a study of siplizumab effects on memory and regulatory T cells. Study observations and caveats: Apparently more diverse than memory cells, naive T cells also seemed major alloresponse contributors.

Germline V lookup: CDR1 MGHDK, CDR2 SYGVNS. V dropped 3 bases and J dropped 7 bases, with 9 bases sitting between them. The CDR3 has 12 amino acids. The sample consisted of CD4+ T cells sorted from blood. V and J are TRBV25-1 and TRBJ1-2, with D perhaps matching TRBD1 (5 bases). This clonotype was obtained from a human donor in good health. In DNA, the CDR3 is TGTGCCAGCAGTGATTGGGGCTTTGGCTACACCTTC. It codes for CASSDWGFGYTF.